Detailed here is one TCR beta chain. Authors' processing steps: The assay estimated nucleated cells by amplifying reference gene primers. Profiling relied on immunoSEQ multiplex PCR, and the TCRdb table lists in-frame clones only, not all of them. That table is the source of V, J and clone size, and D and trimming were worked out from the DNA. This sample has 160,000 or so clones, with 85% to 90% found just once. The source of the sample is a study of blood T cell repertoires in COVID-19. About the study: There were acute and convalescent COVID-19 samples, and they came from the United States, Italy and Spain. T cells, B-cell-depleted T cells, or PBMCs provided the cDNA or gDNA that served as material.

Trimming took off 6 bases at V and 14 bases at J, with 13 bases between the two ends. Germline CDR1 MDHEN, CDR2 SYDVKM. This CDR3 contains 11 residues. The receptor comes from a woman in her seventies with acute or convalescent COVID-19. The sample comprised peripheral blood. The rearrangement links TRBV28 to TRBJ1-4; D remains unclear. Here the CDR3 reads CASRTPSKLFF. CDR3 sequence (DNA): TGTGCCAGCAGAACCCCGAGTAAGCTGTTTTTT.